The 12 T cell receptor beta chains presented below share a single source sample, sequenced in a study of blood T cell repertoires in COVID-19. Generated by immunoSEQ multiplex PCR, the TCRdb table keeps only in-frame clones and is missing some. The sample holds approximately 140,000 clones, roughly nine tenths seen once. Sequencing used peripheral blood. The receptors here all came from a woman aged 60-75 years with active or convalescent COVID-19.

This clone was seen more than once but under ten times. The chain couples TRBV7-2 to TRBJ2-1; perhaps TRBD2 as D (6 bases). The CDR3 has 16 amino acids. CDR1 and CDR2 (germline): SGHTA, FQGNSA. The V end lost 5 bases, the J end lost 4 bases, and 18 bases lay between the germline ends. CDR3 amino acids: CASSLRAGRGYNEQFF. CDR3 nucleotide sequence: TGTGCCAGCAGCCTCCGTGCGGGACGGGGATACAATGAGCAGTTCTTC.

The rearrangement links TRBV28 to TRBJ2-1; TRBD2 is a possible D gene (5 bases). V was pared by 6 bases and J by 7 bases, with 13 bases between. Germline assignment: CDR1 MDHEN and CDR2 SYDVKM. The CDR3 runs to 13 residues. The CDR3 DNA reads TGTGCCAGCAGCCGCCAGTGGGAGAATGAGCAGTTCTTC. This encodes CASSRQWENEQFF. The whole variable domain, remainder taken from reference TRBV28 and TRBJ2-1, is DVKVTQSSRYLVKRTGEKVFLECVQDMDHENMFWYRQDPGLGLRLIYFSYDVKMKEKGDIPEGYSVSREKKERFSLILESASTNQTSMYLCASSRQWENEQFFGPGTRLTVL.

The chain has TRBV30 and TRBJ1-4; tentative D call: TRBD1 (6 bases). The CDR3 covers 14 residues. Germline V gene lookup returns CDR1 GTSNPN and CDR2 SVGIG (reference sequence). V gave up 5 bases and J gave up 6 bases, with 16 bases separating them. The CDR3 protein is CAWGEQGADEKLFF. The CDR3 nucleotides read TGTGCCTGGGGGGAACAGGGTGCCGATGAAAAACTGTTTTTT.

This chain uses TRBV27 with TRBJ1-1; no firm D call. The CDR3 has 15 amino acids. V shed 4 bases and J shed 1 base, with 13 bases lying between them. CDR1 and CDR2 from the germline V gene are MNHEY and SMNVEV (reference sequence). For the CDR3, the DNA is TGTGCCAGCAGTTCGCATCCCGGAGGGAACACTGAAGCTTTCTTT. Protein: CASSSHPGGNTEAFF.

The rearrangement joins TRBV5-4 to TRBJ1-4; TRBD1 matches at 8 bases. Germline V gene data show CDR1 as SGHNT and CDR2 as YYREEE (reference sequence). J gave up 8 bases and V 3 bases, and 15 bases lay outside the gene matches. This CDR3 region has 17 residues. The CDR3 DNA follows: TGTGCCAGCAGCTCCCCGAGCCTCAGGGGGCAAGGGGAAAAACTGTTTTTT. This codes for CASSSPSLRGQGEKLFF.

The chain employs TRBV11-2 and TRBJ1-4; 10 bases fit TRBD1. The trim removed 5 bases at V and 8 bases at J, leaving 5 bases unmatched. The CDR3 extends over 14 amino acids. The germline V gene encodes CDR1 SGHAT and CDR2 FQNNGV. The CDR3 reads CASSPGQGGEKLFF. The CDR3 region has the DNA TGTGCCAGCAGCCCTGGACAGGGGGGGGAAAAACTGTTTTTT.

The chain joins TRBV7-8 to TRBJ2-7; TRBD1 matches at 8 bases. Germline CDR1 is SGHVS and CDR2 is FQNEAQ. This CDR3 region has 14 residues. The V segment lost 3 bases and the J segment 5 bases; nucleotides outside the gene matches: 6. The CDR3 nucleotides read TGTGCCAGCAGCTTGGGAGCGACAGGGGACGAGCAGTACTTC. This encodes CASSLGATGDEQYF.

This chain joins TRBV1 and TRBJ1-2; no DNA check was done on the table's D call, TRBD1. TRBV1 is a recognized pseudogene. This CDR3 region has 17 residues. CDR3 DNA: TGCACCAGCAGCCCACGAAAAACAGGGGAAACTAACTATGGCTACACCTTC. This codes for CTSSPRKTGETNYGYTF.

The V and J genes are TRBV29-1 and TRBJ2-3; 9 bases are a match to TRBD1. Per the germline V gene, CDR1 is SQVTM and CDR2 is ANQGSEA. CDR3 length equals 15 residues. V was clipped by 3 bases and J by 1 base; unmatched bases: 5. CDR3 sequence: CSVEPTGGGTDTQYF. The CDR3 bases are TGCAGCGTTGAGCCTACAGGGGGCGGCACAGATACGCAGTATTTT.

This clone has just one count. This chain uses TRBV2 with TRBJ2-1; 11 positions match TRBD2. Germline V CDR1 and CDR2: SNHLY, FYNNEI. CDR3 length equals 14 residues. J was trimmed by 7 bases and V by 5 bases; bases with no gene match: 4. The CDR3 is CASSTGTSGNEQFF. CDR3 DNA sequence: TGTGCCAGCAGTACCGGGACTAGCGGAAATGAGCAGTTCTTC.

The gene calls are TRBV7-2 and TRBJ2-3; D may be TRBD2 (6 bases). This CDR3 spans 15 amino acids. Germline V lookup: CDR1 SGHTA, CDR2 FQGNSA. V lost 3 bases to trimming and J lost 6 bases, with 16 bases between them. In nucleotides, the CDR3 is TGTGCCAGCAGCTTCCGGGACTCGGGGCCGGATACGCAGTATTTT. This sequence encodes CASSFRDSGPDTQYF.

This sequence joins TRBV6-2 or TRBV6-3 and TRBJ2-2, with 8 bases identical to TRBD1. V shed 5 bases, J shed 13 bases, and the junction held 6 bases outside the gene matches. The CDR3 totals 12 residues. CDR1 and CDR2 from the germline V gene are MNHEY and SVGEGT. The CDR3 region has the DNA TGTGCCAGCAGTAGAGGGACAGGAGGGCTGTTTTTT. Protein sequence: CASSRGTGGLFF.